This TCR beta chain came from a study of T cells in Graves' hyperthyroidism and ophthalmopathy. Exclusion of patients followed from uncontrolled infection, other autoimmune disease, pregnancy or lactation. Diagnoses were established using clinical symptoms, serum thyroxine and TRAb, thyroid ultrasound and orbital computed tomography. Trimming removed 5 bases from V and 9 bases from J, with 19 bases in between. The CDR3 has 13 residues. Germline CDR1 is SQVTM and CDR2 is ANQGSEA. This clonotype was observed many times. Antigen: not known. Study conclusions and caveats: By a 13 V-J model, ophthalmopathy was set apart from stable hyperthyroidism. Clonotypes that were expanded in thyroid above 0.001 mostly appeared in blood too.

TCR beta CDR3 sequences were amplified from RNA transcripts. Using the HTBI primer set, a first-round RT-PCR was run on the TCR CDR3. TCRdb ran MiXCR on the multiplex PCR reads and lists one entry per CDR3 protein. The sample carries about 620,000 distinct CDR3 sequences, 15% to 20% recorded once. Sample: blood. The origin of this receptor is a woman between 25 and 40 years old with Graves' hyperthyroidism. This rearrangement joins TRBV29-1 to TRBJ1-1, with D perhaps TRBD1 (6 bases). CDR3 DNA sequence: TGCAGCGTTTTACCTTTCGGGGGGGCTAAAGCTTTCTTT. It translates to CSVLPFGGAKAFF.